This TCR beta chain was captured by sequencing in a study of T cell therapy after organ transplantation. Overall study findings and caveats: Post-therapy reconstitution appeared to include transferred and endogenous clonotypes.

Trimming removed 0 bases at V and 2 bases at J, with 11 bases between. This CDR3 comprises 16 residues. Germline V CDR1 and CDR2: MNHEY, SMNVEV (reference sequence). A word on this clone: The target antigen is unknown.

Method: immunoSEQ multiplex PCR; TCRdb's copy keeps in-frame clones and lacks some. The repertoire holds approximately 22,000 clones, with less than 90% as singletons. Time point indicated: 20-29 weeks after completion of therapy. The source material was CD8+ T cells from blood, sampled after autologous CMV-specific T cell therapy. The chain is built from TRBV27 and TRBJ2-1; tentatively, D is TRBD1 (5 bases). The TCR sequence derives from a human patient who had received a solid organ transplant and had CMV disease. Part of the T cells may come from the graft donor. Here the CDR3 DNA reads TGTGCCAGCAGTTTATCGTCCAGGGCCCCCTACAATGAGCAGTTCTTC. Its protein product is CASSLSSRAPYNEQFF.